What follows describes a single T cell receptor (beta chain). The germline V gene encodes CDR1 SNHLY and CDR2 FYNNEI. This CDR3 has 14 residues. V was pared by 6 bases and J by 4 bases, with 13 bases between. These data originate in a study of T cell changes during pregnancy in multiple sclerosis. The table came from immunoSEQ multiplex PCR; TCRdb's copy has only in-frame clones and leaves some out. The sample yields roughly 84,000 clones, about 93% seen once. This chain links TRBV2 with TRBJ2-1; possible D gene TRBD2, 6 bases. This TCR derives from a female donor in good health, enrolled as a control in a pregnancy study. The sample in question was peripheral blood, obtained in the third trimester of pregnancy. CDR3 loop: CASRAGTVYNEQFF. Here the CDR3 DNA reads TGTGCCAGCAGAGCCGGGACTGTGTACAATGAGCAGTTCTTC.